The clone carrying this TCR beta chain was found many times. This record comes from a study of T cells in Graves' hyperthyroidism and ophthalmopathy. There were TCR beta CDR3 regions amplified from RNA transcripts. Primed by the HTBI set, a first-round RT-PCR was run on the TCR CDR3. MiXCR, applied by TCRdb to the multiplex PCR reads, yields one record per CDR3 protein. Among some 350,000 distinct CDR3 sequences listed, 20% to 30% were seen once. Unmatched junction bases numbered 6, after V lost 3 bases and J lost 1 base. Looked up from germline, CDR1 is SGHNT and CDR2 is YYREEE (reference sequence). There are 15 residues in the CDR3. For Graves' hyperthyroidism to be stable, ophthalmopathy could not progress within 18 months. Based on clinical symptoms, serum thyroxine and TRAb, thyroid ultrasound and orbital computed tomography, diagnoses were reached.

The receptor's source is a man aged 50 to 60 with Graves' hyperthyroidism. The sequencing sample was made of blood. The genes are TRBV5-4 and TRBJ2-5; 7 nucleotides align to TRBD2. The CDR3 region is CASSSRRERQETQYF. The CDR3 DNA reads TGTGCCAGCAGCTCCCGGCGGGAGCGCCAAGAGACCCAGTACTTC.